Below, 18 T cell receptor beta chains from the same sample are listed, as sequenced in a study of blood T cell repertoires in COVID-19. Libraries were prepared by immunoSEQ multiplex PCR; TCRdb keeps only in-frame clonotypes and omits some of them. This table holds hundreds of thousands of clones, around 87% found once. Input material: PBMCs or T cells enriched from blood (not recorded which). The receptors come from a man in his forties in a cohort exposed to, infected with or recovered from COVID-19 (not recorded which).

CDR3 sequence: CASSQGQGGAGELFF. The CDR3 DNA is TGTGCCAGCAGCCAAGGCCAGGGGGGAGCCGGGGAGCTGTTTTTT. The chain employs TRBV3-1 (or the pseudogene TRBV3-2) and TRBJ2-2; TRBD1 is a possible D gene (7 bases). Per the germline V gene, CDR1 is LGHDT and CDR2 is YNNKEL (reference sequence). Trimming cost V 1 base and J 6 bases, with 12 bases left between them. The CDR3 sequence is 15 residues long.

The gene calls are TRBV7-9 and TRBJ1-6; 8 positions agree with TRBD1. Germline V CDR1 and CDR2: SEHNR, FQNEAQ (reference sequence). Germline trimming cut 6 bases from V and 3 bases from J; bases unmatched to any gene: 7. CDR3 size: 16 residues. This CDR3 reads CASSPDRAFYNSPLHF. The CDR3, as DNA: TGTGCCAGCAGTCCGGACAGGGCCTTCTATAATTCACCCCTCCACTTT.

The V call is TRBV6-1, the J call TRBJ1-1, with D tentatively TRBD1 (5 bases). The ends were cut back, 0 bases at V and 1 base at J, with 9 bases in the middle. The CDR3 contains 15 residues. The germline CDR1 and CDR2 sequences are MNHNS and SASEGT. CDR3 nucleotides: TGTGCCAGCAGTGAAGCAGGAGGGGCGAACACTGAAGCTTTCTTT. It codes for CASSEAGGANTEAFF.

The DNA of the CDR3 is TGTGCCAGCAGTGAATCTAGGGGGCGGAAGCGGGCCAATGAGCAGTTCTTC. Translating gives CASSESRGRKRANEQFF. J is TRBJ2-1 and V is TRBV25-1; possibly TRBD1 for D (7 bases). The V gene lost 1 base and the J gene lost 6 bases, with 19 bases spanning the gap. This CDR3 has 17 residues. Germline CDR1 MGHDK, CDR2 SYGVNS.

The genes are TRBV14 and TRBJ1-2, with D tentatively TRBD1 (6 bases). The V end was cut by 6 bases, the J end by 4 bases, with 15 bases between. The CDR3 is 14 amino acids. CDR1 SGHDN and CDR2 FVKESK come from the germline V gene. The CDR3 loop is CASSPMTGTYGYTF. The CDR3 DNA is TGTGCCAGCAGTCCGATGACAGGCACCTATGGCTACACCTTC.

The V and J genes are TRBV5-1 and TRBJ1-3, with 11 bases aligning to TRBD1. CDR3 size: 16 residues. From germline, CDR1 is SGHRS and CDR2 YFSETQ. The V segment lost 0 bases and the J segment 3 bases; nucleotides outside the gene matches: 2. This CDR3 reads CASSLAGTGGGNTIYF. The CDR3 bases are TGCGCCAGCAGCTTGGCCGGGACAGGGGGTGGAAACACCATATATTTT.

The chain joins TRBV28 to TRBJ1-4, with TRBD1 matching over 9 bases. Germline V CDR1 and CDR2: MDHEN, SYDVKM. Losses at the gene ends were 6 bases for V and 6 bases for J; bases not matched to a gene: 5. The length of the CDR3 is 14 residues. The CDR3 DNA reads TGTGCCAGCAGAACCGGGACAGGGTATGAAAAACTGTTTTTT. Amino acids: CASRTGTGYEKLFF.

This clone was picked up one time. The rearrangement links TRBV7-2 to TRBJ2-2; the match to TRBD2 covers 12 bases. CDR3 length equals 14 residues. The V gene's germline CDR1 is SGHTA and CDR2 FQGNSA. J was trimmed by 8 bases and V by 5 bases; bases with no gene match: 3. The CDR3 loop reads CASSPSGRVGELFF. The DNA for the CDR3 is TGTGCCAGCAGCCCTAGCGGGAGGGTGGGGGAGCTGTTTTTT. Full variable domain (missing parts from reference TRBV7-2 and TRBJ2-2): GAGVSQSPSNKVTEKGKDVELRCDPISGHTALYWYRQSLGQGLEFLIYFQGNSAPDKSGLPSDRFSAERTGGSVSTLTIQRTQQEDSAVYLCASSPSGRVGELFFGEGSRLTVL.

V is TRBV6-5 and J is TRBJ2-5; D call uncertain. V was cut by 8 bases and J by 4 bases, with 8 bases left in between. Per germline, CDR1 MNHEY and CDR2 SVGAGI. This CDR3 spans 11 amino acids. CDR3 nucleotides: TGTGCCAGCCAGGCGCGAGAGACCCAGTACTTC. This gives the protein CASQARETQYF.

The V call is TRBV5-1, the J call TRBJ2-5; the D gene is possibly TRBD1 (5 bases). V lost 0 bases to trimming and J lost 0 bases, with 6 bases between them. The germline V gene encodes CDR1 SGHRS and CDR2 YFSETQ. CDR3 length equals 14 residues. For the CDR3, the DNA is TGCGCCAGCAGCTTGGCGGACAACCAAGAGACCCAGTACTTC. Translation gives CASSLADNQETQYF.

The chain has TRBV21-1 and TRBJ1-4; the table's D call of TRBD1 was not tested on the DNA. TRBV21-1 is tagged as a pseudogene. This CDR3 is built from 14 residues. Here the CDR3 reads CADSGRSTNEKLFF. The CDR3 DNA reads TGTGCCGACAGTGGGCGCTCAACTAATGAAAAACTGTTTTTT.

The V and J genes are TRBV6-5 and TRBJ1-2; D unresolved. Germline CDR1 MNHEY, CDR2 SVGAGI. Trimming removed 0 bases at V and 2 bases at J, with 10 bases between. The CDR3 has 15 residues. The CDR3 is CASSYSKRLNYGYTF. The CDR3 DNA sequence: TGTGCCAGCAGTTACTCGAAGCGGTTAAACTATGGCTACACCTTC.

The V call is TRBV18, the J call TRBJ2-7; 11 nucleotides match TRBD2. Germline CDR1 is KGHSH and CDR2 is LQKENI. The CDR3 loop spans 17 amino acids. Germline trimming cut 3 bases from V and 3 bases from J; bases unmatched to any gene: 10. Written as DNA, the CDR3 is TGTGCCAGCTCACCGAACTCCTTAACTAGCGGGAGCTACGAGCAGTACTTC. It specifies CASSPNSLTSGSYEQYF.

The V and J genes are TRBV21-1 and TRBJ2-7; TRBD2, the D gene given by the table, was not confirmed from the DNA. TRBV21-1 is tagged as a pseudogene. CDR3 length equals 14 residues. CDR3 nucleotides: TGTGCCAGCAGCCGTCTAGCGGGAGCGAGCGAGCAGTACTTC. Its protein product is CASSRLAGASEQYF.

This clone was observed a few times. The chain links TRBV10-1 to TRBJ2-7; 13 nucleotides match TRBD2. Trimming at V came to 8 bases and at J to 6 bases, leaving 1 base not matched to a gene. This CDR3 is built from 12 residues. The germline CDR1 and CDR2 sequences are WNHNN and SYGVQD (reference sequence). CDR3 sequence reads: CASGTSGTEQYF. CDR3 in DNA: TGCGCCAGCGGGACTAGCGGGACCGAGCAGTACTTC.

The CDR3 bases are TGTGCCAGCAGCTTAAATCCTAGCGGGGAGGGAGAGACCCAGTACTTC. Translated: CASSLNPSGEGETQYF. This rearrangement joins TRBV7-3 to TRBJ2-5; 9 nucleotides match TRBD2. The ends lost 1 base at V and 4 bases at J; junction bases unmatched: 7. The germline gives CDR1 SGHTA, CDR2 FQGTGA. This CDR3 spans 16 amino acids.

V usage is TRBV7-3 and J usage is TRBJ2-1, with D perhaps matching TRBD1 (6 bases). CDR1 and CDR2 (germline): SGHTA, FQGTGA. There are 15 residues in the CDR3. Between the trimmed V and J ends, which lost 1 base and 7 bases, there was a span of 14 bases. The CDR3 sequence: CASSLRYSQGNEQFF. The CDR3 DNA is TGTGCCAGCAGCTTAAGGTATTCGCAGGGGAATGAGCAGTTCTTC.

The V call is TRBV2, the J call TRBJ2-3; 9 bases agree with TRBD2. The V gene end was trimmed by 4 bases and the J gene end by 6 bases; junction bases not matched to a gene: 8. The CDR3 runs 15 residues. CDR1 is SNHLY and CDR2 is FYNNEI in the germline V gene. Here the CDR3 DNA reads TGTGCCAGCAGTGTAGCGGGAGTAACGGGTGATACGCAGTATTTT. Its protein is CASSVAGVTGDTQYF.